The 30 T cell receptor beta chains below were found in one sample sequenced in a study of blood T cell repertoires in COVID-19. Profiled with immunoSEQ multiplex PCR; TCRdb holds only in-frame clones, not every one. The sample has fewer than 120,000 clones; 76% are singletons. Sequencing was carried out using peripheral blood. These receptors were collected from a woman of 80 years or more with acute or convalescent COVID-19.

This clone was picked up a small number of times. V usage is TRBV4-1 and J usage is TRBJ2-1, with 12 bases aligning to TRBD2. The germline V gene encodes CDR1 MGHRA and CDR2 YSYEKL. V lost 8 bases and J lost 6; bases outside the gene matches: 11. CDR3 size: 16 residues. The CDR3 DNA reads TGCGCCAGCGGTTATGGACTAGCGGGAATTAGCAATGAGCAGTTCTTC. Translation gives CASGYGLAGISNEQFF.

This clone was detected only once. The genes are TRBV12-3 or TRBV12-4 and TRBJ2-7; TRBD1 is a possible D gene (6 bases). Trimming left V 5 bases short and J 6 bases short, with 11 bases between. CDR3 size: 12 residues. The CDR3 loop reads CASSIRGGEQYF. DNA for the CDR3: TGTGCCAGCAGTATCAGGGGTGGCGAGCAGTACTTC.

J is TRBJ2-7 and V is TRBV9, with 7 bases identical to TRBD1. The germline gives CDR1 SGDLS, CDR2 YYNGEE. V was clipped by 4 bases and J by 0 bases; unmatched bases: 13. This CDR3 contains 17 residues. The CDR3 reads CASSRSLGTVDSYEQYF. CDR3 sequence (DNA): TGTGCCAGCAGCCGCTCCCTTGGGACAGTCGACTCCTACGAGCAGTACTTC.

The V and J genes are TRBV14 and TRBJ2-7, with D perhaps TRBD1 (5 bases). Trimming pared 4 bases from V and 6 bases from J, leaving 10 bases between. Germline V CDR1 and CDR2: SGHDN, FVKESK. CDR3 length: 12 amino acids. CDR3 nucleotides: TGTGCCAGCAGCCGCTTTGGGGCCGAGCAGTACTTC. Amino acid sequence: CASSRFGAEQYF.

This clone was observed a single time. V is TRBV24-1 and J is TRBJ1-4; D unresolved. Trimming shortened V by 4 bases and J by 0 bases, and 14 bases separated the two germline ends. CDR3 length: 17 residues. Germline V gives CDR1 KGHDR, CDR2 SFDVKD. CDR3 DNA sequence: TGTGCCACCAGTGACCTCGACTCCATGGCAACTAATGAAAAACTGTTTTTT. Translating gives CATSDLDSMATNEKLFF.

The rearrangement links TRBV10-3 to TRBJ1-2; 8 bases align to TRBD1. CDR3 length: 15 residues. Germline V lookup: CDR1 ENHRY, CDR2 SYGVKD. Germline trimming cut 10 bases from V and 4 bases from J; bases unmatched to any gene: 14. CDR3 amino acids: CATNFGQGGGYGYTF. In DNA, the CDR3 is TGTGCCACGAACTTTGGACAGGGCGGGGGCTATGGCTACACCTTC.

The gene calls are TRBV6-5 and TRBJ1-5; the D gene is possibly TRBD1 (5 bases). This CDR3 has 14 amino acids. Trimming took off 2 bases at V and 6 bases at J, with 11 bases between the two ends. The germline gives CDR1 MNHEY, CDR2 SVGAGI. CDR3 sequence (DNA): TGTGCCAGCAGTTACGTCAGGGAGGGTCAGCCCCAGCATTTT. This gives the protein CASSYVREGQPQHF.

The rearrangement links TRBV19 to TRBJ2-7; 15 bases are shared with TRBD2. The CDR3 length is 17 residues. Germline trimming cut 1 base from V and 3 bases from J; bases unmatched to any gene: 4. From germline, CDR1 is LNHDA and CDR2 SQIVND (reference sequence). For the CDR3, the DNA is TGTGCCAGTAGTATAGGGGGACTAGCGGGAGGAAGCTACGAGCAGTACTTC. Translating gives CASSIGGLAGGSYEQYF.

This clone turned up a few times. The chain links TRBV3-1 (or the pseudogene TRBV3-2) to TRBJ1-2; no reliable D call. Trimming left V 0 bases short and J 3 bases short, with 14 bases between. CDR3 length: 16 amino acids. CDR1 is LGHDT and CDR2 is YNNKEL in the germline V gene (reference sequence). The CDR3, as DNA: TGTGCCAGCAGCCAAGAAAGCGGTTTCTACTACTATGGCTACACCTTC. It encodes CASSQESGFYYYGYTF.

This clone was counted a single time. The V call is TRBV5-1, the J call TRBJ2-7; 10 bases align to TRBD1. Germline assignment: CDR1 SGHRS and CDR2 YFSETQ. Trimming took 0 bases from V and 2 from J; bases not matched to a gene: 8. The CDR3 contains 17 residues. This chain's CDR3 is CASSLDTGTGATYEQYF. For the CDR3, the DNA is TGCGCCAGCAGCTTGGACACCGGGACAGGGGCTACCTACGAGCAGTACTTC.

J is TRBJ1-1 and V is TRBV18; D is ambiguous. V was trimmed by 5 bases and J by 0 bases, leaving 7 bases between them. This CDR3 region has 13 residues. The germline V gene has CDR1 KGHSH and CDR2 LQKENI. This CDR3 reads CASSVSVNTEAFF. The DNA of the CDR3 is TGTGCCAGCTCAGTATCGGTGAACACTGAAGCTTTCTTT.

The rearrangement uses TRBV19 and TRBJ2-3; 10 bases match TRBD2. Germline V gene data show CDR1 as LNHDA and CDR2 as SQIVND (reference sequence). The V segment lost 3 bases and the J segment 0 bases; nucleotides outside the gene matches: 3. CDR3 size: 16 residues. CDR3 residues: CASSILTSGSTDTQYF. Here the CDR3 DNA reads TGTGCCAGTAGTATTCTGACTAGCGGGAGCACAGATACGCAGTATTTT.

The genes are TRBV11-1 and TRBJ1-1, with D perhaps TRBD1 (6 bases). V gave up 5 bases and J gave up 7 bases, with 14 bases separating them. Looked up from germline, CDR1 is SGHAT and CDR2 is FQDESV (reference sequence). The CDR3 extends over 13 amino acids. CDR3 coding DNA: TGTGCCAGCAGCGTTTTCACAGGGAGTGAAGCTTTCTTT. It codes for CASSVFTGSEAFF.

V is TRBV4-1 and J is TRBJ1-1; possible D gene TRBD1, 5 bases. This CDR3 region has 18 residues. Trimming removed 2 bases from V and 0 bases from J, with 19 bases in between. The germline V gene has CDR1 MGHRA and CDR2 YSYEKL. Written as DNA, the CDR3 is TGCGCCAGCAGCCAAATGAGAAGGAACAGGCACCTGAACACTGAAGCTTTCTTT. It translates to CASSQMRRNRHLNTEAFF.

J is TRBJ2-7 and V is TRBV18; TRBD2 might be the D (5 bases). V lost 5 bases and J lost 0, with 17 bases in between. The CDR3 is 16 residues long. Germline V gene lookup returns CDR1 KGHSH and CDR2 LQKENI. The DNA of the CDR3 is TGTGCCAGCTCATTCACACGTCCCGAGGGCTCCTACGAGCAGTACTTC. Its translation is CASSFTRPEGSYEQYF.

V and J are TRBV16 and TRBJ1-1; maybe TRBD1 (5 bases). The CDR3 spans 15 residues. From germline, CDR1 is KGHSY and CDR2 FQNENV. Trimming removed 0 bases at V and 4 bases at J, with 12 bases between. CDR3 nucleotides: TGTGCCAGCAGCCAATCCCCGACAGAGTCCACTGAAGCTTTCTTT. This sequence encodes CASSQSPTESTEAFF.

Remarks on this clone: Other DNA sequences from this sample encode an identical CDR3 as well. CDR3 nucleotide sequence: TGCGCCAGCAGCTTGGATGGACAGGGGGCGAGGGAGCAGTACTTC. Its translation: CASSLDGQGAREQYF. The rearrangement uses TRBV5-1 and TRBJ2-7; 11 bases line up with TRBD1. The CDR3 extends over 15 amino acids. From germline, CDR1 is SGHRS and CDR2 YFSETQ. V lost 0 bases to trimming and J lost 7 bases; unmatched junction nucleotides: 6.

V usage is TRBV24-1 and J usage is TRBJ2-2; D is possibly TRBD1 (6 bases). CDR1 KGHDR and CDR2 SFDVKD come from the germline V gene. V was trimmed by 4 bases and J by 5 bases, leaving 10 bases between them. The CDR3 totals 14 residues. The CDR3 here is CATSETGSTGELFF. CDR3 bases: TGTGCCACCAGTGAAACAGGGAGTACCGGGGAGCTGTTTTTT.

The V and J genes are TRBV4-1 and TRBJ2-1; TRBD2 is a possible D gene (5 bases). CDR1 and CDR2 from the germline V gene are MGHRA and YSYEKL. This CDR3 has 17 amino acids. Trimming cost V 1 base and J 1 base, with 14 bases left between them. The CDR3 coding sequence is TGCGCCAGCAGCCAAGGGTCGGGTAGGAGGTCCTACAATGAGCAGTTCTTC. This codes for CASSQGSGRRSYNEQFF.

V is TRBV3-1 (or the pseudogene TRBV3-2) and J is TRBJ1-4, with D unclear. CDR1 is LGHDT, CDR2 YNNKEL, per germline (reference sequence). Between the trimmed V and J ends, which lost 0 bases and 0 bases, there was a span of 11 bases. There are 17 residues in the CDR3. CDR3 sequence (DNA): TGTGCCAGCAGCCAAGAGGGCCCCGGGGCAACTAATGAAAAACTGTTTTTT. Translating gives CASSQEGPGATNEKLFF.

J is TRBJ2-5 and V is TRBV7-8; 9 bases match TRBD2. V lost 2 bases, J lost 9 bases, and 10 bases stayed unmatched. Germline V gene data show CDR1 as SGHVS and CDR2 as FQNEAQ. The CDR3 has 15 residues. CDR3: CASSLSGTSWLSQYF. In DNA, the CDR3 is TGTGCCAGCAGCTTATCAGGGACTAGCTGGTTGTCCCAGTACTTC.

V is TRBV28 and J is TRBJ2-5; no clear D gene. Germline assignment: CDR1 MDHEN and CDR2 SYDVKM. The CDR3 is 15 residues long. V lost 2 bases and J 1 base, leaving 11 bases between the germline ends. The CDR3 nucleotides read TGTGCCAGCAGTTTAATAGGAGAGCTCCAAGAGACCCAGTACTTC. Translated, it gives CASSLIGELQETQYF.

The chain combines TRBV30 with TRBJ1-3, with a weak D call TRBD1 (6 bases). The ends were cut back, 8 bases at V and 3 bases at J, with 17 bases in the middle. The germline gives CDR1 GTSNPN, CDR2 SVGIG (reference sequence). The CDR3 runs to 14 residues. CDR3 amino acids: CAVTQGTIGNTIYF. Here the CDR3 DNA reads TGTGCCGTTACCCAGGGGACGATTGGAAACACCATATATTTT.

This clone was found once. The chain joins TRBV3-1 (or the pseudogene TRBV3-2) to TRBJ2-7, with D perhaps matching TRBD2 (6 bases). The CDR3 is 18 residues long. Trimming shortened V by 2 bases and J by 0 bases, and 20 bases separated the two germline ends. CDR1 is LGHDT and CDR2 is YNNKEL in the germline V gene (reference sequence). The CDR3 here is CASSQRAGWRVNSYEQYF. CDR3 in DNA: TGTGCCAGCAGCCAAAGAGCGGGTTGGCGGGTGAACTCCTACGAGCAGTACTTC.

The CDR3 spells CASSPTLRGQSSYNEQFF. CDR3 sequence (DNA): TGTGCCAGCAGCCCCACACTCCGGGGACAGAGCTCCTACAATGAGCAGTTCTTC. The rearrangement joins TRBV7-3 to TRBJ2-1; 7 nucleotides agree with TRBD1. The germline CDR1 and CDR2 sequences are SGHTA and FQGTGA. V was pared by 5 bases and J by 0 bases, with 13 bases of the junction left unmatched. The CDR3 runs 18 residues.

The rearrangement joins TRBV19 to TRBJ2-7; 8 bases align to TRBD1. Looked up from germline, CDR1 is LNHDA and CDR2 is SQIVND (reference sequence). J gave up 2 bases and V 5 bases, and 8 bases lay outside the gene matches. The CDR3 loop spans 15 amino acids. The CDR3 nucleotides are TGTGCCAGTAGTGTCGCTCGGGACAGGCCCTACGAGCAGTACTTC. This encodes CASSVARDRPYEQYF.

This clone was recorded at least ten times. The rearrangement links TRBV18 to TRBJ1-1; D gene unclear. Germline CDR1 is KGHSH and CDR2 is LQKENI. V lost 3 bases and J 1 base, leaving 12 bases between the germline ends. The CDR3 consists of 15 residues. The CDR3 protein is CASSPQDSKNTEAFF. For the CDR3, the DNA is TGTGCCAGCTCACCTCAGGACTCAAAGAACACTGAAGCTTTCTTT.

The chain recombines TRBV3-1 (or the pseudogene TRBV3-2) with TRBJ1-4, with 10 bases lining up with TRBD1. CDR1 and CDR2 (germline): LGHDT, YNNKEL (reference sequence). Losses at the gene ends were 5 bases for V and 5 bases for J; bases not matched to a gene: 2. This CDR3 is 14 amino acids long. The CDR3 loop is CASSGDRGNEKLFF. The DNA for the CDR3 is TGTGCCAGCAGCGGGGACAGGGGAAATGAAAAACTGTTTTTT.

The chain is built from TRBV11-2 and TRBJ2-7; possibly TRBD2 for D (6 bases). V lost 3 bases and J lost 2, with 14 bases in between. Per germline, CDR1 SGHAT and CDR2 FQNNGV. The CDR3 has 15 residues. CDR3 residues: CASSFVAVGAYEQYF. The CDR3 DNA reads as TGTGCCAGCAGCTTTGTAGCGGTTGGGGCCTACGAGCAGTACTTC.

This chain connects TRBV6-5 to TRBJ1-4, with no clear D. Germline CDR1 and CDR2: MNHEY and SVGAGI. V was pared by 0 bases and J by 3 bases, with 11 bases between. This CDR3 is 16 amino acids long. Written as DNA, the CDR3 is TGTGCCAGCAGTTACTCGGGCTTTCCCCCTAATGAAAAACTGTTTTTT. Translated: CASSYSGFPPNEKLFF.